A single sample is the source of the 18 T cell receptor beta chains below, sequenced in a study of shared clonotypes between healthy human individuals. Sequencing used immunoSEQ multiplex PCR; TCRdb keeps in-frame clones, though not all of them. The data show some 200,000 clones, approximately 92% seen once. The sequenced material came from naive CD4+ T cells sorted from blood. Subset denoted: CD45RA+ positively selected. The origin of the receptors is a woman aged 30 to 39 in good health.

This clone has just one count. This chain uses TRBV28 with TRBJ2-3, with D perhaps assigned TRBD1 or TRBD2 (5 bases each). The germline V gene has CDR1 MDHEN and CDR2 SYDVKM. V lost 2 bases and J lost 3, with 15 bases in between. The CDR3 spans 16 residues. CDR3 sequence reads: CASSLAPGGRTDTQYF. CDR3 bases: TGTGCCAGCAGTTTAGCCCCTGGGGGACGGACAGATACGCAGTATTTT.

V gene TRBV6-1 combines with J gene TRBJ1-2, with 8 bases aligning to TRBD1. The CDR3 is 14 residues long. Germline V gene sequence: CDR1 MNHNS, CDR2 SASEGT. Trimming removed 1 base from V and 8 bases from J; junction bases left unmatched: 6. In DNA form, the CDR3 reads TGTGCCAGCAGTGAAGTGGGCAGGGGGCAAGGCTACACCTTC. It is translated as CASSEVGRGQGYTF.

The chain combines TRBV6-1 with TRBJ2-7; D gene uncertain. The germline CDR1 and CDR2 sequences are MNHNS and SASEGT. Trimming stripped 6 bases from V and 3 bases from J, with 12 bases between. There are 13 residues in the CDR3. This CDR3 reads CASRASANYEQYF. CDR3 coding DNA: TGTGCCAGCAGGGCCAGTGCTAACTACGAGCAGTACTTC.

DNA for the CDR3: TGCGCCAGCAGCCGGACCTTGGGTTCACCCCTCCACTTT. This gives the protein CASSRTLGSPLHF. The chain combines TRBV4-1 with TRBJ1-6; D call uncertain. Germline V gives CDR1 MGHRA, CDR2 YSYEKL. This CDR3 has 13 amino acids. Trimming took off 4 bases at V and 9 bases at J, with 10 bases between the two ends.

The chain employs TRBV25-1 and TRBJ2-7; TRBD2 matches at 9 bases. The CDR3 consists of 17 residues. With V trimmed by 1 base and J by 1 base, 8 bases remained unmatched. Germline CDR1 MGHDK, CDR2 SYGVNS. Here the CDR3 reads CASSESLTSGLSYEQYF. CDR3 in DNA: TGTGCCAGCAGTGAATCCTTGACTAGCGGCCTTTCCTACGAGCAGTACTTC.

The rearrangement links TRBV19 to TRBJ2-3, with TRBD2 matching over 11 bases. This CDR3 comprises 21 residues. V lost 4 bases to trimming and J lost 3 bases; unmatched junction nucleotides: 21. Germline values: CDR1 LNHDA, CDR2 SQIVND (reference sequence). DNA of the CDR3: TGTGCCAGTAGTAGCCTAGCGGGAGGACGACACGGGGCGCCGAAAACAGATACGCAGTATTTT. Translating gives CASSSLAGGRHGAPKTDTQYF.

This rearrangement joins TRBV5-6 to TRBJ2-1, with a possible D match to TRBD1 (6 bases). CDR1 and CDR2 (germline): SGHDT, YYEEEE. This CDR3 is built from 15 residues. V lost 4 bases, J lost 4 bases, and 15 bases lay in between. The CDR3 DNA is TGTGCCAGCAGCCCACCGGGACACCCTTACAATGAGCAGTTCTTC. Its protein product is CASSPPGHPYNEQFF.

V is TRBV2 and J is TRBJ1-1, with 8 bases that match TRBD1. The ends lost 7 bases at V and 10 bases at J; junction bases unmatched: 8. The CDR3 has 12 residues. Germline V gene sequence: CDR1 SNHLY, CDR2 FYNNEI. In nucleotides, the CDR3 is TGTGCCAGCAAACAGGGGGGTCATAGAGCTTTCTTT. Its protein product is CASKQGGHRAFF.

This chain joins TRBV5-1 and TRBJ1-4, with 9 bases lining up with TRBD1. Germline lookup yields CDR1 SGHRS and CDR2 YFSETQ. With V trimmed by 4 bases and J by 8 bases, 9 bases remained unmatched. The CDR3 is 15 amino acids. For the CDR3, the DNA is TGCGCCAGCAGCGCTACCGGGACAGGGTTGGAAAAACTGTTTTTT. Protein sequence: CASSATGTGLEKLFF.

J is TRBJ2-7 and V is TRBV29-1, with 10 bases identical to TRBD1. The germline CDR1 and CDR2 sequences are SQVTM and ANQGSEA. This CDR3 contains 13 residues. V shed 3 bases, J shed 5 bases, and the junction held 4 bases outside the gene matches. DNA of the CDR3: TGCAGCGTTGAGGGACAGGGGCTCCACGAGCAGTACTTC. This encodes CSVEGQGLHEQYF.

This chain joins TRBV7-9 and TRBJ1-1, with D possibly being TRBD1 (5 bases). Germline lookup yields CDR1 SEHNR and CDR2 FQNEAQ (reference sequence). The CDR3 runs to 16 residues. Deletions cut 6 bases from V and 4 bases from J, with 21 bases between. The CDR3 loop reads CASRPGQVERPTEAFF. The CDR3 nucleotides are TGTGCCAGCAGGCCGGGGCAGGTCGAAAGGCCCACTGAAGCTTTCTTT.

This CDR3 is CASSVAGREWDTQYF. DNA for the CDR3: TGTGCCAGCAGCGTAGCTGGGCGGGAGTGGGATACGCAGTATTTT. The chain carries TRBV9 and TRBJ2-3; the match to TRBD2 covers 7 bases. The length of the CDR3 is 15 residues. Per germline, CDR1 SGDLS and CDR2 YYNGEE. Trimming removed 0 bases from V and 6 bases from J; junction bases left unmatched: 7.

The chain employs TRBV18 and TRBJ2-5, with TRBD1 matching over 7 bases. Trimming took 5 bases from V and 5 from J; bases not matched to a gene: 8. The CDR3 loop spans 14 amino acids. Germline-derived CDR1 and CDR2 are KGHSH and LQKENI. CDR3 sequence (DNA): TGTGCCAGCTCATCTTCGGGACAGTTGGAGACCCAGTACTTC. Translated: CASSSSGQLETQYF.

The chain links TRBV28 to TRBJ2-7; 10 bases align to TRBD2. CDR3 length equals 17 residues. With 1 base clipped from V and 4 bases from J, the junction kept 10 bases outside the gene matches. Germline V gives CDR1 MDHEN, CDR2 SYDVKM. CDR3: CASSLFASSGSAYEQYF. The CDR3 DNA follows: TGTGCCAGCAGTTTATTTGCCTCTAGCGGGAGCGCTTACGAGCAGTACTTC.

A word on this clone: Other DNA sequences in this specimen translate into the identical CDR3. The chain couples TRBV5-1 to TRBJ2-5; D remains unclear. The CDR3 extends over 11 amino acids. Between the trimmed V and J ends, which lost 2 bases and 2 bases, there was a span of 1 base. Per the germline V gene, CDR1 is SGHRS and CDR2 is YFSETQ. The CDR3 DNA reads TGCGCCAGCAGCTTTCAAGAGACCCAGTACTTC. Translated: CASSFQETQYF.

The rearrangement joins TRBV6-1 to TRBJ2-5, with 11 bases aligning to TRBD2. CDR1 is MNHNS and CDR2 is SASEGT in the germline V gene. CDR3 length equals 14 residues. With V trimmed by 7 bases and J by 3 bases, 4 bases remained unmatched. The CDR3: CASTASGRKETQYF. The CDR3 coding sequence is TGTGCCAGCACGGCTAGCGGGAGGAAAGAGACCCAGTACTTC.

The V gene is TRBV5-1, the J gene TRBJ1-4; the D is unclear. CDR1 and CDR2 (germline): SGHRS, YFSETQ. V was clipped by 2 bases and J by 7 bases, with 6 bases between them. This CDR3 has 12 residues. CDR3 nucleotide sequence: TGCGCCAGCAGCTTCCCCTCTGAAAAACTGTTTTTT. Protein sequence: CASSFPSEKLFF.

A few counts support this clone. The CDR3 region has the DNA TGTGCCAGTATGGGTGACTCTGGAAACACCATATATTTT. It is translated as CASMGDSGNTIYF. The chain recombines TRBV19 with TRBJ1-3, with D unclear. The germline V gene has CDR1 LNHDA and CDR2 SQIVND (reference sequence). Trimming removed 7 bases from V and 0 bases from J, with 7 bases in between. The CDR3 covers 13 residues.